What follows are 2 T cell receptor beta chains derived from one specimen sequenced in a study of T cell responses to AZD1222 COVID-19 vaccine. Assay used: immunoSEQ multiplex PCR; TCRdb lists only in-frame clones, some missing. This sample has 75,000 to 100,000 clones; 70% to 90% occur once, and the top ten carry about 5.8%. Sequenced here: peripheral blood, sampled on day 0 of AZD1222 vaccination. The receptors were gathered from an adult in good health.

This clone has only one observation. The CDR3 loop is CAWTIRETQYF. Written as DNA, the CDR3 is TGTGCCTGGACTATACGGGAGACCCAGTACTTC. This chain uses TRBV30 with TRBJ2-5; D uncertain. Trimming left V 4 bases short and J 5 bases short, with 8 bases between. The CDR3 covers 11 residues. CDR1 and CDR2 from the germline V gene are GTSNPN and SVGIG (reference sequence).

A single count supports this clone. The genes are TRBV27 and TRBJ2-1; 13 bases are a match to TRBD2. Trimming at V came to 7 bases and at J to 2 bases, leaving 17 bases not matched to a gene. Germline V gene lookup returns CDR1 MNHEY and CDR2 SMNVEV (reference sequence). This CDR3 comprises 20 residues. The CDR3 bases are TGTGCCAGCAACCTACCACCGGGACTAGCGGGATTATACCCCTACAATGAGCAGTTCTTC. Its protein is CASNLPPGLAGLYPYNEQFF.